This entry features one T cell receptor beta chain sequence. This CDR3 is 15 amino acids long. Per germline, CDR1 MDHEN and CDR2 SYDVKM. With 3 bases removed from V and 1 base from J, the gap between germline ends came to 11 bases. This specimen comes from a study of shared clonotypes between healthy human individuals. Study-wide context: Contributing individuals were a couple of females and three males aged 18 to 49.

Data came from immunoSEQ multiplex PCR; TCRdb stores just in-frame clones and leaves some out. Of 650,000 to 700,000 clones listed, around 91% are singletons. Input material: memory CD8+ T cells from PBMCs. The subset is: CD45RO+ cells pooled with CCR7-negative TemRA cells. The receptor was isolated from a man aged 18-30 years in good health. Some clones in this sample may be carry-over from other donors' samples. The chain is built from TRBV28 and TRBJ2-3; no clear D. CDR3 DNA: TGTGCCAGCAGTTTTGACTTTAGTGGCACAGATACGCAGTATTTT. It codes for CASSFDFSGTDTQYF.